These 18 T cell receptor beta chains originate from one sample sequenced in a study of T cell changes during pregnancy in multiple sclerosis. The method was immunoSEQ multiplex PCR; TCRdb's version includes in-frame clones alone and lacks a portion of them. The sample includes around 79,000 clones, 80% to 95% seen only once; the top ten take 0.45% to 0.6%. Material: CD4+ T cells from peripheral blood mononuclear cells, obtained in the second trimester of pregnancy. Every receptor here comes from a female donor with multiple sclerosis, enrolled in a pregnancy study.

This clone was seen only once. V is TRBV7-2 and J is TRBJ1-6; TRBD1 matches at 7 bases. V shed 6 bases and J 9 bases; nucleotides not matched to a gene: 8. The V gene's germline CDR1 is SGHTA and CDR2 FQGNSA. The CDR3 is made up of 14 amino acids. The CDR3 reads CASRPDRVGSPLHF. The CDR3, as DNA: TGTGCCAGCAGACCAGACAGGGTGGGTTCACCCCTCCACTTT.

The chain has TRBV5-4 and TRBJ2-2, with 7 positions matching TRBD1. V lost 4 bases to trimming and J lost 5 bases; unmatched junction nucleotides: 11. This CDR3 spans 16 amino acids. The V gene's germline CDR1 is SGHNT and CDR2 YYREEE (reference sequence). The CDR3 here is CASSQDHRGYTGELFF. The CDR3 DNA follows: TGTGCCAGCAGCCAGGACCACAGGGGATATACCGGGGAGCTGTTTTTT.

V is TRBV7-3 and J is TRBJ1-1; TRBD1 might be the D (5 bases). CDR3 length: 13 residues. Per the germline V gene, CDR1 is SGHTA and CDR2 is FQGTGA. Trimming removed 3 bases at V and 2 bases at J, with 7 bases between. The CDR3 DNA follows: TGTGCCAGCAGCTTCGGGACTAACACTGAAGCTTTCTTT. Translated, it gives CASSFGTNTEAFF.

The sample holds one count of this clone. The rearrangement links TRBV7-9 to TRBJ2-3; D possibly corresponds to TRBD2 (5 bases). Germline CDR1 reads SEHNR; CDR2 reads FQNEAQ (reference sequence). Trimming cost V 3 bases and J 4 bases, with 8 bases left between them. The CDR3 extends over 13 amino acids. As DNA, the CDR3 is TGTGCCAGCAGCTTTTGGACTTCAGATACGCAGTATTTT. This translates into CASSFWTSDTQYF.

The chain is built from TRBV28 and TRBJ1-2, with a possible D match to TRBD1 (6 bases). Looked up from germline, CDR1 is MDHEN and CDR2 is SYDVKM. The CDR3 contains 15 residues. The V and J ends lost 8 bases and 1 base respectively, with 17 bases between them. The CDR3 nucleotides read TGTGCCAGCGGGCAAGGGGGGGACTTTAACTATGGCTACACCTTC. This encodes CASGQGGDFNYGYTF.

The chain links TRBV6-5 to TRBJ2-5; 10 nucleotides align to TRBD2. V lost 8 bases and J lost 7; bases outside the gene matches: 4. Germline V gives CDR1 MNHEY, CDR2 SVGAGI. This CDR3 is built from 12 residues. CDR3 sequence reads: CASSSGGGTQYF. CDR3 sequence (DNA): TGTGCCAGCTCTAGCGGGGGCGGGACCCAGTACTTC.

The V gene is TRBV4-1, the J gene TRBJ2-5; D call uncertain. The V gene lost 0 bases and the J gene lost 1 base, with 15 bases spanning the gap. Per the germline V gene, CDR1 is MGHRA and CDR2 is YSYEKL. CDR3 length equals 17 residues. CDR3 nucleotides: TGCGCCAGCAGCCAAGACCCGACGGCGACTCTCCAAGAGACCCAGTACTTC. Amino acids: CASSQDPTATLQETQYF.

The rearrangement joins TRBV5-1 to TRBJ1-1; D perhaps matches TRBD1 (6 bases). CDR3 length equals 14 residues. The V end lost 4 bases, the J end lost 2 bases, and 12 bases lay between the germline ends. CDR1 is SGHRS, CDR2 YFSETQ, per germline. The CDR3 sequence: CASSPPGHNTEAFF. The CDR3, as DNA: TGCGCCAGCAGCCCACCGGGACATAACACTGAAGCTTTCTTT.

V gene TRBV9 combines with J gene TRBJ1-1, with a possible D match to TRBD1 (6 bases). The V end was cut by 5 bases, the J end by 1 base, with 12 bases between. This CDR3 is built from 14 residues. CDR1 is SGDLS, CDR2 YYNGEE, per germline. This CDR3 reads CASSYAGENTEAFF. The CDR3 DNA reads TGTGCCAGCAGTTACGCAGGGGAGAACACTGAAGCTTTCTTT.

The chain joins TRBV28 to TRBJ1-2; D unclear. The CDR3 is 14 amino acids. V lost 7 bases and J 6 bases, leaving 18 bases between the germline ends. Germline CDR1 reads MDHEN; CDR2 reads SYDVKM. CDR3 bases: TGTGCCAGCAACATTTACGACGGGAGGGATGGCTACACCTTC. Protein sequence: CASNIYDGRDGYTF.

This chain uses TRBV20-1 with TRBJ1-2, with D maybe TRBD1 (6 bases). CDR1 is DFQATT, CDR2 SNEGSKA, per germline (reference sequence). V lost 6 bases and J 6 bases, leaving 11 bases between the germline ends. This CDR3 region has 11 residues. CDR3 loop: CSAGQQNGYTF. CDR3 bases: TGCAGTGCCGGACAGCAAAATGGCTACACCTTC.

CDR3 nucleotides: TGTGCCAGCAGCTTAGAAGCTAGCGGGAGGGGGTACGAGCAGTACTTC. This translates into CASSLEASGRGYEQYF. The chain combines TRBV7-3 with TRBJ2-7, with 12 bases aligning to TRBD2. The CDR3 runs to 16 residues. The junction had 6 bases not matched to a gene; V was cut back by 2 bases and J by 4 bases. Germline CDR1 reads SGHTA; CDR2 reads FQGTGA.

CDR3 sequence (DNA): TGTGCCAGCTCACTCGTTTCTGCAGGGGGAAATAATTCACCCCTCCACTTT. Encoded protein: CASSLVSAGGNNSPLHF. The V gene is TRBV18, the J gene TRBJ1-6, with 7 bases aligning to TRBD1. The CDR3 has 17 residues. Trimming took 4 bases from V and 5 from J; bases not matched to a gene: 11. From germline, CDR1 is KGHSH and CDR2 LQKENI.

The chain employs TRBV19 and TRBJ2-1; D perhaps matches TRBD2 (5 bases). CDR1 is LNHDA, CDR2 SQIVND, per germline (reference sequence). The CDR3 consists of 14 residues. The V end lost 3 bases, the J end lost 4 bases, and 10 bases lay between the germline ends. CDR3 nucleotides: TGTGCCAGTAGTATTTCCCGGGGATACAATGAGCAGTTCTTC. Amino acid sequence: CASSISRGYNEQFF.

The chain combines TRBV7-2 with TRBJ2-7, with 9 bases lining up with TRBD1. With V trimmed by 2 bases and J by 7 bases, 9 bases remained unmatched. Germline V lookup: CDR1 SGHTA, CDR2 FQGNSA. This CDR3 is 15 amino acids long. The CDR3 region has the DNA TGTGCCAGCAGCTTATCAGGCCGGGACAGGGATGAGCAGTACTTC. Amino acid sequence: CASSLSGRDRDEQYF.

The chain joins TRBV30 to TRBJ2-4; D is undetermined. The CDR3 loop spans 13 amino acids. The germline V gene has CDR1 GTSNPN and CDR2 SVGIG (reference sequence). Trimming left V 0 bases short and J 6 bases short, with 9 bases between. CDR3 nucleotide sequence: TGTGCCTGGAGTGTAAACGTCGGAAACATTCAGTACTTC. Amino acid sequence: CAWSVNVGNIQYF. The full variable domain, completed using reference TRBV30 and TRBJ2-4, is SQTIHQWPATLVQPVGSPLSLECTVEGTSNPNLYWYRQAAGRGLQLLFYSVGIGQISSEVPQNLSASRPQDRQFILSSKKLLLSDSGFYLCAWSVNVGNIQYFGAGTRLSVL.

This chain uses TRBV25-1 with TRBJ1-2; D may be TRBD1 (6 bases). CDR3 length equals 15 residues. Germline CDR1 MGHDK, CDR2 SYGVNS. Deletions cut 0 bases from V and 4 bases from J, with 12 bases between. The CDR3 spells CASSEYGGPGYGYTF. Here the CDR3 DNA reads TGTGCCAGCAGTGAATACGGGGGGCCGGGCTATGGCTACACCTTC.

The chain joins TRBV6-1 to TRBJ1-5; possible D gene TRBD1, 6 bases. CDR3 size: 15 residues. Trimming removed 4 bases at V and 5 bases at J, with 15 bases between. CDR1 and CDR2 from the germline V gene are MNHNS and SASEGT. CDR3 sequence: CASSGEQGLDQPQHF. For the CDR3, the DNA is TGTGCCAGCAGTGGAGAACAGGGTTTAGATCAGCCCCAGCATTTT.